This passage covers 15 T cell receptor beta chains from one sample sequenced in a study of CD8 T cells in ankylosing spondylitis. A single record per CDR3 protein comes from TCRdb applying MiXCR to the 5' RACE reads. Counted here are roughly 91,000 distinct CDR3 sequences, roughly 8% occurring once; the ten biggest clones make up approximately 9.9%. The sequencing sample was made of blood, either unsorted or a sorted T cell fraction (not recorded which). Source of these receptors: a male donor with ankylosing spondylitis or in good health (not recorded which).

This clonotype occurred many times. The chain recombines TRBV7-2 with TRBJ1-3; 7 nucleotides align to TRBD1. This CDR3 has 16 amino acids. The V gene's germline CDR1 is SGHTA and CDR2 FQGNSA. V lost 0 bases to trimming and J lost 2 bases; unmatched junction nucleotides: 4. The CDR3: CASSLAPTGTGNTIYF. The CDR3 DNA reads TGTGCCAGCAGCTTAGCGCCGACAGGGACTGGAAACACCATATATTTT.

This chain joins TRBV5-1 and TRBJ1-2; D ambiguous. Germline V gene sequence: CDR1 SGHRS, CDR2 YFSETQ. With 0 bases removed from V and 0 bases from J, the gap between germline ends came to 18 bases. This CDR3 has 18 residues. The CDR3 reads CASSLAASRPAPNYGYTF. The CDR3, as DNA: TGCGCCAGCAGCTTGGCTGCCTCAAGGCCCGCGCCTAACTATGGCTACACCTTC.

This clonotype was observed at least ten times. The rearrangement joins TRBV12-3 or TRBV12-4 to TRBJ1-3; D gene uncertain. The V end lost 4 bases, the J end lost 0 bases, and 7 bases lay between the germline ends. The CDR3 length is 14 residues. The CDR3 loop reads CASSSRPSGNTIYF. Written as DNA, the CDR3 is TGTGCCAGCAGTTCCCGACCCTCTGGAAACACCATATATTTT.

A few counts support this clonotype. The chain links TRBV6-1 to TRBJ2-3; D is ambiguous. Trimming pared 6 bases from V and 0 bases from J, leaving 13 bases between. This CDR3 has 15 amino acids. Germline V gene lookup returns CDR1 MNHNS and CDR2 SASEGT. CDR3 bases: TGTGCCAGCAGCAGACAAAGCCCTAGCACAGATACGCAGTATTTT. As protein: CASSRQSPSTDTQYF.

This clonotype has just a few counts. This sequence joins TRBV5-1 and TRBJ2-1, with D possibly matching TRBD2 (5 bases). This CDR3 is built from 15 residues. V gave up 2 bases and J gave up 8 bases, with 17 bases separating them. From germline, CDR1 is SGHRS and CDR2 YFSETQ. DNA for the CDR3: TGCGCCAGCAGCTTAATACACCCGGGATTCGATGAGCAGTTCTTC. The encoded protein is CASSLIHPGFDEQFF.

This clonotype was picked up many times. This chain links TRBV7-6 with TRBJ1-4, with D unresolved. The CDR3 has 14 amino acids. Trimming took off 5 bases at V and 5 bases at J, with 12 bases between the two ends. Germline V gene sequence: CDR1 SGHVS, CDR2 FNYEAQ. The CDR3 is CASSAVLRNEKLFF. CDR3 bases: TGTGCCAGCAGCGCCGTCTTGAGAAATGAAAAACTGTTTTTT.

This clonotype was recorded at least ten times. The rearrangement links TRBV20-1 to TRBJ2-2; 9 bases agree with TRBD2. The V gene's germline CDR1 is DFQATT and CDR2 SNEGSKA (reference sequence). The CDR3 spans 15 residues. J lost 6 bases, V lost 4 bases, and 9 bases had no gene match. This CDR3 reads CSAKGAGGPPGELFF. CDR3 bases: TGCAGTGCTAAGGGGGCGGGAGGGCCCCCCGGGGAGCTGTTTTTT.

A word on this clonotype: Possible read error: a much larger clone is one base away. The CDR3 spells CASSHISGSGSEQYF. CDR3 bases: TGTGCCAGCAGCCACATTAGCGGGAGTGGGAGTGAGCAGTACTTC. J is TRBJ2-7 and V is TRBV11-2; 9 nucleotides line up with TRBD2. J gave up 7 bases and V 5 bases, and 12 bases lay outside the gene matches. Germline lookup yields CDR1 SGHAT and CDR2 FQNNGV. The CDR3 consists of 15 residues.

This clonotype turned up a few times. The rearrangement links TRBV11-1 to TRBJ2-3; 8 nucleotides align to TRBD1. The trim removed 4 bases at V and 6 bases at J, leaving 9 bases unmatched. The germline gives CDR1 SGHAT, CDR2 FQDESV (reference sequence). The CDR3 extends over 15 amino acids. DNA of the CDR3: TGTGCCAGCAGCTCTCGGACAGGGAGAAGGGATACGCAGTATTTT. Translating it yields CASSSRTGRRDTQYF.

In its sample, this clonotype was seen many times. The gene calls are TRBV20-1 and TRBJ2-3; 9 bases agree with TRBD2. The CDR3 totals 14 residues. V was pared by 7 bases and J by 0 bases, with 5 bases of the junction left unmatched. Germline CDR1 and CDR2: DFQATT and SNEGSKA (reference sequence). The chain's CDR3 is CSVGAGGSTDTQYF. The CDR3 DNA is TGCAGTGTTGGAGCGGGGGGTAGCACAGATACGCAGTATTTT.

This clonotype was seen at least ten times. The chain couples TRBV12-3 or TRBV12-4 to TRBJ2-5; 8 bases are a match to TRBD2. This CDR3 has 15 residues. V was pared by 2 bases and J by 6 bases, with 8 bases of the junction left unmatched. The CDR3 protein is CASSLSGSLLKTQYF. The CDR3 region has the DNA TGTGCCAGCAGTTTAAGCGGGAGCCTCTTGAAGACCCAGTACTTC.

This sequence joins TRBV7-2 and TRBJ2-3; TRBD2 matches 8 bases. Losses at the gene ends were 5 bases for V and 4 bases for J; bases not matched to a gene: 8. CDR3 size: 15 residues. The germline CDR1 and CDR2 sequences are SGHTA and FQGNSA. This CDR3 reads CASSRERGYPDTQYF. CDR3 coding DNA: TGTGCCAGCAGCCGAGAGCGGGGGTACCCAGATACGCAGTATTTT.

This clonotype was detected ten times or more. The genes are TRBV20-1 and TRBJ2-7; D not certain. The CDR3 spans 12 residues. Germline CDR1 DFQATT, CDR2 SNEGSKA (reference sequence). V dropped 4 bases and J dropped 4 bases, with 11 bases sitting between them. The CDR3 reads CSATSDGYEQYF. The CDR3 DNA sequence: TGCAGTGCTACCTCCGACGGGTACGAGCAGTACTTC.

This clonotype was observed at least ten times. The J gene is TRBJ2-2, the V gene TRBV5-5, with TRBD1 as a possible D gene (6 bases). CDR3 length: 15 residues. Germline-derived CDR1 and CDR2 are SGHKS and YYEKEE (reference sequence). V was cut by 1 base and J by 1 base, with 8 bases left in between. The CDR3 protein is CASSLRGGNTGELFF. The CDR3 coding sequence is TGTGCCAGCAGCTTGAGAGGGGGGAACACCGGGGAGCTGTTTTTT.

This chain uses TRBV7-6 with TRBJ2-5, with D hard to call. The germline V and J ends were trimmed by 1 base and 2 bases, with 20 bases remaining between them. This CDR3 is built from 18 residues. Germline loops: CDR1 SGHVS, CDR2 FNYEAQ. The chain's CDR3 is CASSLVVIPVGIQETQYF. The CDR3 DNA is TGTGCCAGCAGCTTAGTCGTGATTCCAGTGGGAATTCAAGAGACCCAGTACTTC.